This T cell receptor (beta chain) comes out of a study of CD8 T cells in Susac syndrome. CDR1 LNHNV and CDR2 YYDKDF come from the germline V gene (reference sequence). The CDR3 runs 14 residues. Trimming pared 0 bases from V and 2 bases from J, leaving 6 bases between. Random-hexamer reverse transcription was applied to roughly 0.5 to 1 ug RNA. The amplification used immunoSEQ multiplex PCR on TCR beta CDR3; it spanned 54 Vbeta and 13 Jbeta. TCRdb re-called the immunoSEQ multiplex PCR reads through MiXCR, storing one row per CDR3 protein. This table has some 160,000 distinct CDR3 sequences, approximately 95% appearing once.

The V call is TRBV15, the J call TRBJ2-3; D remains unclear. Sequenced sample: CD8+ T cells from PBMCs. This receptor was identified in a human donor with multiple sclerosis. For the CDR3, the DNA is TGTGCCACCAGCAGAGAGCAGTTCACAGATACGCAGTATTTT. Its translation: CATSREQFTDTQYF.